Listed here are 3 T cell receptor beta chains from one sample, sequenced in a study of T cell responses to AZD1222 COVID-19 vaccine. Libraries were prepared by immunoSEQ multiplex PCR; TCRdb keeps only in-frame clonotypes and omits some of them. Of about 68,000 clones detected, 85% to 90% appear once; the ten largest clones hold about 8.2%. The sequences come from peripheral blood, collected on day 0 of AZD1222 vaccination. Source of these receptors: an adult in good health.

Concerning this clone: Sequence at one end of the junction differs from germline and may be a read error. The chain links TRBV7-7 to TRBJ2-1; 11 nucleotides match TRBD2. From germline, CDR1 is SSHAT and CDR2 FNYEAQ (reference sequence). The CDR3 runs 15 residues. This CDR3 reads CASSLTSGRFIEQFF. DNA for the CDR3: TGTGCTAGCAGCTTAACTAGCGGGAGATTTATTGAGCAGTTCTTC.

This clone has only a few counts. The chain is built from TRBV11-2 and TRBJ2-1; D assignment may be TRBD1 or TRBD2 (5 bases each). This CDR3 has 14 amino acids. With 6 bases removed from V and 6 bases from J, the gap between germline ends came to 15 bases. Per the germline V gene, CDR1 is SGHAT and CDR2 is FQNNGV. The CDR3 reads CASRGDPLRNEQFF. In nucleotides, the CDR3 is TGTGCCAGCAGAGGGGACCCCCTTCGCAATGAGCAGTTCTTC.

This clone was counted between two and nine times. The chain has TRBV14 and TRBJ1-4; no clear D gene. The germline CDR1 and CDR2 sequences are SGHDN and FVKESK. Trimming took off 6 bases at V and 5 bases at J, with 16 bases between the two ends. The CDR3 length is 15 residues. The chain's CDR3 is CASRRGFTLNEKLFF. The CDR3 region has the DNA TGTGCCAGCAGGCGGGGTTTCACTTTGAATGAAAAACTGTTTTTT.